These T cell receptor beta chains were read from a single sample in a study of OX40 agonist ivuxolimab in advanced cancers. The table came from immunoSEQ multiplex PCR; TCRdb's copy has only in-frame clones and leaves some out. The data show approximately 89,000 clones, 90% to 95% seen once. Specimen: CD4+ or CD8+ T cells sorted from blood, collected in a trial of the OX40 agonist ivuxolimab. These TCRs come from an adult with an advanced solid tumor such as melanoma, head and neck, liver or kidney cancer. CDR3s include the opening cysteine and the closing phenylalanine or tryptophan. Size is omitted from some rows. Given values are once, few, many or a class for expanded clones.

CDR3 length | J gene | clone size | V gene | CDR3 protein
13 | TRBJ2-7 | NA | TRBV10-1 | CASNRGRGYEQYF
16 | TRBJ2-3 | NA | TRBV11-3 | CASSSKEGTGADTQYF
12 | TRBJ2-2 | NA | TRBV7-9 | CASSLFGGELFF
14 | TRBJ2-7 | few | TRBV19 | CAVSRASGDYEQYF
14 | TRBJ2-5 | once | TRBV28 | CASSAPGVGETQYF
12 | TRBJ1-2 | NA | TRBV18 | CASSKPNYGYTF
14 | TRBJ2-7 | NA | TRBV7-9 | CASSHSRFPYEQYF
11 | TRBJ2-7 | NA | TRBV28 | CASSFRGEQYF
14 | TRBJ2-3 | NA | TRBV18 | CASSPQEGTDTQYF
14 | TRBJ2-7 | NA | TRBV11-1 | CASSSGTSEYEQYF
15 | TRBJ2-3 | NA | TRBV11-2 | CASSFMAGVTDTQYF
15 | TRBJ2-1 | NA | TRBV5-5 | CASSFFWTGIGEQFF
11 | TRBJ2-1 | NA | TRBV10-3 | CAISRGNEQFF
15 | TRBJ1-5 | once | TRBV19 | CASSNREVFDQPQHF
15 | TRBJ2-7 | once | TRBV9 | CASSVGGTGVYEQYF
16 | TRBJ1-1 | NA | TRBV28 | CASNPGPINGRTEAFF
21 | TRBJ2-7 | NA | TRBV27 | CASSPLGGTSGITPPYYEQYF
14 | TRBJ2-5 | NA | TRBV27 | CASRRTSGIETQYF